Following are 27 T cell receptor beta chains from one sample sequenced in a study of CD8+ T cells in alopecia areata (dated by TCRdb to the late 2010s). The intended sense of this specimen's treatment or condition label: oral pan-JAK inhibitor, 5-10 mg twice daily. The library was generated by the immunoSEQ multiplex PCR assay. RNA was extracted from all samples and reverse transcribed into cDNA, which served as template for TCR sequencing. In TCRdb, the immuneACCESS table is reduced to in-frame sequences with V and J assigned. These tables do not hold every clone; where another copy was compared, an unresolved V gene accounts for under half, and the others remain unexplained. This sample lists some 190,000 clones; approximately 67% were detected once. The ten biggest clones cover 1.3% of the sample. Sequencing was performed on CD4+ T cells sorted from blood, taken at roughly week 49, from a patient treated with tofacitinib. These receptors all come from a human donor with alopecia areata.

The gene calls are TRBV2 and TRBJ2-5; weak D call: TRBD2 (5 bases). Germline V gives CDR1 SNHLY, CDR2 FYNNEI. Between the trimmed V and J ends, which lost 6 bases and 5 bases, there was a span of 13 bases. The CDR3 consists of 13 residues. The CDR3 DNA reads TGTGCCAGCAGATCCGGCCCGGGGGAGACCCAGTACTTC. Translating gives CASRSGPGETQYF. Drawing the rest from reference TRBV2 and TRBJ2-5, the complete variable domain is EPEVTQTPSHQVTQMGQEVILRCVPISNHLYFYWYRQILGQKVEFLVSFYNNEISEKSEIFDDQFSVERPDGSNFTLKIRSTKLEDSAMYFCASRSGPGETQYFGPGTRLLVL.

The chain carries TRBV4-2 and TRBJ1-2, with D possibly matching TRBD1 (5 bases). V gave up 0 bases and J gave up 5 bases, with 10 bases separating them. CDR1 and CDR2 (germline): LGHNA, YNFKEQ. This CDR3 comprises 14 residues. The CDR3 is CASSQDRDGYGYTF. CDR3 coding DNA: TGTGCCAGCAGCCAAGATCGGGACGGATATGGCTACACCTTC.

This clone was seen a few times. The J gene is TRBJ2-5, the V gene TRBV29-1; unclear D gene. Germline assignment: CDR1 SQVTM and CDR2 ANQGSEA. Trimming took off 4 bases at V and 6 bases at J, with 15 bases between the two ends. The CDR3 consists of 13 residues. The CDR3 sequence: CSVAQAVRKTQYF. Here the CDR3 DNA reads TGCAGCGTTGCTCAAGCAGTTAGGAAGACCCAGTACTTC.

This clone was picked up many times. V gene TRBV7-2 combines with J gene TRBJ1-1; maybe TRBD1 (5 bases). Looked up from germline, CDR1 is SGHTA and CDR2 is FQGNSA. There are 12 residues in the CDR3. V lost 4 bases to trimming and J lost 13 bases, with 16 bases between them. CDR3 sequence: CASSSAGIRVFF. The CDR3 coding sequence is TGTGCCAGCAGCTCTGCAGGGATTCGGGTTTTCTTT.

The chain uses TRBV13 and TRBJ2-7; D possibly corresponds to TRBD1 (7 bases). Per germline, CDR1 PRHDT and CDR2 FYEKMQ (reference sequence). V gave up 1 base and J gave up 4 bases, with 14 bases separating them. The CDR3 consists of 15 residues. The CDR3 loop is CASSLDKQGTYEQYF. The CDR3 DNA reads TGTGCCAGCAGCTTAGATAAACAGGGGACTTACGAGCAGTACTTC.

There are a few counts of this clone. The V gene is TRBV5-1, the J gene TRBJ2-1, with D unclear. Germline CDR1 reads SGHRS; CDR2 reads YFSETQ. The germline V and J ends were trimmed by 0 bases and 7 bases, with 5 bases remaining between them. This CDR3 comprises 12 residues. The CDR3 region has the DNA TGCGCCAGCAGCTTGGACTGGAATGAGCAGTTCTTC. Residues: CASSLDWNEQFF.

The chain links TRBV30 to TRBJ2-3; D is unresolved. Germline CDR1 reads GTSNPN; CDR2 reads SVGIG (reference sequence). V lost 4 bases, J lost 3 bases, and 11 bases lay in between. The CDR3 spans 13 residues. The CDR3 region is CAWIVSGTDTQYF. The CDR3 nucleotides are TGTGCCTGGATAGTCAGTGGGACAGATACGCAGTATTTT. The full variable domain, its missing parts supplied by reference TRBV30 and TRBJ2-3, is SQTIHQWPATLVQPVGSPLSLECTVEGTSNPNLYWYRQAAGRGLQLLFYSVGIGQISSEVPQNLSASRPQDRQFILSSKKLLLSDSGFYLCAWIVSGTDTQYFGPGTRLTVL.

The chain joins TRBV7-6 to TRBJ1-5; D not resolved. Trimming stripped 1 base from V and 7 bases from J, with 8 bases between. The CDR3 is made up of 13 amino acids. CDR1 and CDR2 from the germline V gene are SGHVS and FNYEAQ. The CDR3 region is CASSLESSQPQHF. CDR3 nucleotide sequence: TGTGCCAGCAGCTTAGAATCGAGCCAGCCCCAGCATTTT.

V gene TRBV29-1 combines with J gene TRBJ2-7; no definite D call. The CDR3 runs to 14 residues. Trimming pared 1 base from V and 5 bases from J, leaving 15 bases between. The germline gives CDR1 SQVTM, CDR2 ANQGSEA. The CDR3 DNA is TGCAGCGTTGAAGGGGGAACGCGTCCTAACGAGCAGTACTTC. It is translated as CSVEGGTRPNEQYF.

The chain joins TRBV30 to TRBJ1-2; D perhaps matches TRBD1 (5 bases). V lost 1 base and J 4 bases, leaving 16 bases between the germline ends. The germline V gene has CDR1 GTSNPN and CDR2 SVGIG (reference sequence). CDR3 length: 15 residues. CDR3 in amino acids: CAWSEAGWVGYGYTF. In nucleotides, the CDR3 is TGTGCCTGGAGTGAGGCAGGGTGGGTCGGCTATGGCTACACCTTC.

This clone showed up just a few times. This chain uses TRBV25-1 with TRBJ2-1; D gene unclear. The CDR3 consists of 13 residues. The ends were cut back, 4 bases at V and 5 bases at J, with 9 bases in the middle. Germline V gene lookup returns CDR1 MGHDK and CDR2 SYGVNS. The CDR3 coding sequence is TGTGCCAGCAGTGGATATAGAAACAATGAGCAGTTCTTC. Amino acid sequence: CASSGYRNNEQFF.

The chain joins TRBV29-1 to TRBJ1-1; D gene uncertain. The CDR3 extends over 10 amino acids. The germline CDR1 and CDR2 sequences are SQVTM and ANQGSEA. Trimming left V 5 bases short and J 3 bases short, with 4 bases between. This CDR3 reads CSVLHTEAFF. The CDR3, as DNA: TGCAGCGTTTTACACACTGAAGCTTTCTTT.

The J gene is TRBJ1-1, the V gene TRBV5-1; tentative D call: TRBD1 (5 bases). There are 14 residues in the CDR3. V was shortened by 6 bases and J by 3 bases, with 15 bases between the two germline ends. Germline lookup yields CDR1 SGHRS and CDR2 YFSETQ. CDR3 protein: CASTPGGIDTEAFF. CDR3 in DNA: TGCGCCAGCACCCCCGGGGGAATTGACACTGAAGCTTTCTTT.

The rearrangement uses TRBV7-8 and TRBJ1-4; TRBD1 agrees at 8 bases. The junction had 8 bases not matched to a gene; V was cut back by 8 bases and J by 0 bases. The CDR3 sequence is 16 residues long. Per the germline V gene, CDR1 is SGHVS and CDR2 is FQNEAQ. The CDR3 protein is CASGLAQGATNEKLFF. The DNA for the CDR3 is TGTGCCAGCGGACTCGCACAGGGGGCAACTAATGAAAAACTGTTTTTT.

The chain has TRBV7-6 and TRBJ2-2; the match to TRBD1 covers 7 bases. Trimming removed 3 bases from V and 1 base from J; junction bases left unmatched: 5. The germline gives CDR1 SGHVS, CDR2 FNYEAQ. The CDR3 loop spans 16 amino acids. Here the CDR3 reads CASSFARQGNTGELFF. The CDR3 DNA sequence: TGTGCCAGCAGCTTCGCCCGACAGGGGAACACCGGGGAGCTGTTTTTT.

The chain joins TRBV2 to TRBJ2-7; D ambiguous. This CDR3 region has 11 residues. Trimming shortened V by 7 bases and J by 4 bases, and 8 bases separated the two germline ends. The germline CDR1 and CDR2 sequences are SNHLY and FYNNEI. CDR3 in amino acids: CASKFSYEQYF. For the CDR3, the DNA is TGTGCCAGCAAGTTTAGTTACGAGCAGTACTTC.

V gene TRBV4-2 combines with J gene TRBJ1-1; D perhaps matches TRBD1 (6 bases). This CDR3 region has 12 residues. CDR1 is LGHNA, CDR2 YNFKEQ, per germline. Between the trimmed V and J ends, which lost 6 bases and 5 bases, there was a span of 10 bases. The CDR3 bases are TGTGCCAGCAGAACAGGGTTTACTGAAGCTTTCTTT. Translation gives CASRTGFTEAFF.

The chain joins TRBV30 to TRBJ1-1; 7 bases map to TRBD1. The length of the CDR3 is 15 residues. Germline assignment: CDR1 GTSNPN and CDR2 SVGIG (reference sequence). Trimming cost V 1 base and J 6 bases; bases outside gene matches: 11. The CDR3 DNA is TGTGCCTGGAGTGCCCGGATGACAGGGACCCCTGAAGCTTTCTTT. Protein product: CAWSARMTGTPEAFF.

CDR3 protein: CASSSTWQGHTEAFF. CDR3 coding DNA: TGTGCCAGCAGCTCTACCTGGCAGGGACACACTGAAGCTTTCTTT. The V call is TRBV5-6, the J call TRBJ1-1; weak D call: TRBD1 (5 bases). This CDR3 is 15 amino acids long. CDR1 is SGHDT and CDR2 is YYEEEE in the germline V gene. V lost 3 bases, J lost 3 bases, and 15 bases lay in between.

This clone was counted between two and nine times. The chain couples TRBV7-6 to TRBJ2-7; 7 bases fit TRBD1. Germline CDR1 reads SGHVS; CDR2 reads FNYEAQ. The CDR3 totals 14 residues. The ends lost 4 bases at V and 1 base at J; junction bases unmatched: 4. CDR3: CASSSPQGSYEQYF. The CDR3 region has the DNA TGTGCCAGCAGCTCACCACAGGGGTCCTACGAGCAGTACTTC.

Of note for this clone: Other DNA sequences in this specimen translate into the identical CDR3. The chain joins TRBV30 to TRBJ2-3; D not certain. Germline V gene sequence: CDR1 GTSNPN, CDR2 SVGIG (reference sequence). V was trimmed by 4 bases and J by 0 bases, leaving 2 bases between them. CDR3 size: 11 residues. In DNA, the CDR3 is TGTGCCTGGACAAGCACAGATACGCAGTATTTT. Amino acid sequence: CAWTSTDTQYF.

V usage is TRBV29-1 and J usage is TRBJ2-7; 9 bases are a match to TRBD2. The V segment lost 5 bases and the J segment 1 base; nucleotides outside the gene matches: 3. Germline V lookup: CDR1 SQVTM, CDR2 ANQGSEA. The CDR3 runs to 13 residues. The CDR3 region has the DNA TGCAGCGTTCGTGGACTAGCGTCCTACGAGCAGTACTTC. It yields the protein CSVRGLASYEQYF.

The DNA of the CDR3 is TGCGCCAGCAGCTTAGCGGGGGGAAATACGCAGTATTTT. This sequence encodes CASSLAGGNTQYF. The rearrangement links TRBV5-1 to TRBJ2-3, with 9 bases identical to TRBD2. The V gene's germline CDR1 is SGHRS and CDR2 YFSETQ. Trimming took 2 bases from V and 7 from J; bases not matched to a gene: 2. CDR3 length: 13 residues.

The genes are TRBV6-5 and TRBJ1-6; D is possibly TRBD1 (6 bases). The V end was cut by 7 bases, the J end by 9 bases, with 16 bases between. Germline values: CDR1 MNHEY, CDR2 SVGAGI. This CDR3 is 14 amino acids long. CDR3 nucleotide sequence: TGTGCCAGCAACAGACAAGGGGGTGGTTCACCCCTCCACTTT. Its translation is CASNRQGGGSPLHF.

As DNA, the CDR3 is TGTGCCAGCAGCATACTGACCAGGGACGTTAATTCACCCCTCCACTTT. Protein: CASSILTRDVNSPLHF. The chain uses TRBV5-4 and TRBJ1-6, with a weak D call TRBD1 (5 bases). The V gene lost 4 bases and the J gene lost 6 bases, with 17 bases spanning the gap. Germline V gene sequence: CDR1 SGHNT, CDR2 YYREEE (reference sequence). This CDR3 spans 16 amino acids.

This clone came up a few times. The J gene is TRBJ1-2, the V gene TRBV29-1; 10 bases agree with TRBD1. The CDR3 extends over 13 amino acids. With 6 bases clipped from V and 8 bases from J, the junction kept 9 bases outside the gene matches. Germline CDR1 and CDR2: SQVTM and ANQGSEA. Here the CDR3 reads CSVALDRGSGYTF. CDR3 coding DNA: TGCAGCGTCGCTTTGGACAGGGGGAGCGGCTACACCTTC.

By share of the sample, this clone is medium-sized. In nucleotides, the CDR3 is TGTGCCAGCAGTTACGGTGGGGCGAGGGACTCACCCCTCCACTTT. Translation: CASSYGGARDSPLHF. This chain joins TRBV6-5 and TRBJ1-6, with D perhaps TRBD1 (5 bases). The V gene's germline CDR1 is MNHEY and CDR2 SVGAGI. The CDR3 is 15 residues long. V shed 2 bases and J shed 10 bases, with 15 bases lying between them.